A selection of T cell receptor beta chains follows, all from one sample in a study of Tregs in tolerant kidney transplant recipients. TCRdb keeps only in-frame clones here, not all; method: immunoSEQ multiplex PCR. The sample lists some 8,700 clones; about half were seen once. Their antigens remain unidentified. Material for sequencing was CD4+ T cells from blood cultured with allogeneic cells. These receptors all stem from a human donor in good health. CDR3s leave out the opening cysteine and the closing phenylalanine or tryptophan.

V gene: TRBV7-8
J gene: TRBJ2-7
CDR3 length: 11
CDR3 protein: ASSLESSLKQY

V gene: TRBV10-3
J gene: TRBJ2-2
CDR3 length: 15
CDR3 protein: AISESMMTGGPGELF

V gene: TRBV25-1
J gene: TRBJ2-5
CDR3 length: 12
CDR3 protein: ASTMGLNSETQY

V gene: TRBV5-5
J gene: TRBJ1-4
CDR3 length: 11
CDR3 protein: ASSLQANEKLF

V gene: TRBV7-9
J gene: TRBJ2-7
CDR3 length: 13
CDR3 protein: ASSLVETGVHEQY

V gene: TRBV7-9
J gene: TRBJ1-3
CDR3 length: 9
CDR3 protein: ASSFTNTIY

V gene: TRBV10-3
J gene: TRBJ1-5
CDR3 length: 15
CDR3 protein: AISESWGARSNQPQH

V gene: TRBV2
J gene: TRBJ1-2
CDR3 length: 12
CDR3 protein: ASAIRLGPAFYT

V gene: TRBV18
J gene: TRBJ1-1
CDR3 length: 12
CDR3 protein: ASSPRQGATEAF

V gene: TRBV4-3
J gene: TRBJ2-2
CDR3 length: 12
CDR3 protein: ASSQQTRGGELF

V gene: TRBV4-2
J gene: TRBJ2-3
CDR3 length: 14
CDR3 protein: ASSQVLPAGTDTQY

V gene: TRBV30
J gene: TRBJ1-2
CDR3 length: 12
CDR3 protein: AWSRRGLDYGYT

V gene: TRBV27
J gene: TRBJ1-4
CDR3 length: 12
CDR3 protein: ASSSRQGGEKLF

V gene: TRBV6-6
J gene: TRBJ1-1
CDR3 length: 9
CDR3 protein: ASSRGTEAF

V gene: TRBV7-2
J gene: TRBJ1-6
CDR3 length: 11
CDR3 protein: ASSLDANSPLH

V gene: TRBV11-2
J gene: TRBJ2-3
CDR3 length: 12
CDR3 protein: ASSLVRGSDTQY

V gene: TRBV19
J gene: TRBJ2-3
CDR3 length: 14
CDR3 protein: ASSIGLAEYTDTQY

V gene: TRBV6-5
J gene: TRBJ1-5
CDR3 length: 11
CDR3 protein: ASTQGWNQPQH

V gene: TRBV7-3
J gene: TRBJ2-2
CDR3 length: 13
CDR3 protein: ASSSRGRGTGELF

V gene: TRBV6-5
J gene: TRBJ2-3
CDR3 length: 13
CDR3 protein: ASRRAGERADTQY

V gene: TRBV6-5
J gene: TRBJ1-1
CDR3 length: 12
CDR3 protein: ASSYSGRNTEAF

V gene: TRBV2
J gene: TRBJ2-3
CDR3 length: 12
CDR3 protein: ASSEAGVLDTQY

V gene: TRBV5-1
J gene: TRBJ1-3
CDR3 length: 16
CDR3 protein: ASALAGQGGNSGNTIY

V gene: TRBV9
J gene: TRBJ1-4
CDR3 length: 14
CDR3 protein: ASSPAPTGLGEKLF

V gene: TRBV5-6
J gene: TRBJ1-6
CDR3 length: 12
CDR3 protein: ASSLGTKSSPLH

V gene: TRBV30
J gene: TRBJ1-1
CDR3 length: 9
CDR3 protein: AWGRGAGAF

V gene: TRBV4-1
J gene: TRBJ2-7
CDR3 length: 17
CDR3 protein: ASSQDPYGGQKSSYEQY

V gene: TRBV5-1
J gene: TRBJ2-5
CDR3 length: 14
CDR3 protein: ASSFATNNRRETQY

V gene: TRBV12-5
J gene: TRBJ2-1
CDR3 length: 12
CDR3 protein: ASGLTSGLKGQF

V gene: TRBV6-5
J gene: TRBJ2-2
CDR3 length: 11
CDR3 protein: ASSVQGTGELF

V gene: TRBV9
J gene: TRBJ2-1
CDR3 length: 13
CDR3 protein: ASSVGDRPYNEQF

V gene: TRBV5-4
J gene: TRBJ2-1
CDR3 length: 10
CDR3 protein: ASSPDTSEQF

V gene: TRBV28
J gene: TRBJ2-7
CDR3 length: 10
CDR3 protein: ASSLVRWGQY

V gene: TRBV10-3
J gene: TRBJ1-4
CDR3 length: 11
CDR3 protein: AISGGGNEKLF

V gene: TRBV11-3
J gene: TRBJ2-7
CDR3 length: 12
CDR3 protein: ASSLGGTSYEQY

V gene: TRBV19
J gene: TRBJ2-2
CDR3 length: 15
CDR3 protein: ASRRSGGGAGGGELF

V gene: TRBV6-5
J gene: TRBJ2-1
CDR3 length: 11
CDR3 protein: ASSVRSDNEQF

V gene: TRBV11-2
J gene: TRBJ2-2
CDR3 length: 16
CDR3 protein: ASSLWPPGGLDTGELF

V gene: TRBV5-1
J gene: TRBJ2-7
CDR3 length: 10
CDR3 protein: ASRGGAYEQY

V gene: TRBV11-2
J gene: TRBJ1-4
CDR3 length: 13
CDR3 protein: ASNPGPSEYEKLF

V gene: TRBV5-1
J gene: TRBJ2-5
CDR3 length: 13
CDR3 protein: ASSLAAGGGETQY

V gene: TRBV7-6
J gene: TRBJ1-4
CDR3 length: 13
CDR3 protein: ASSLERATNEKLF

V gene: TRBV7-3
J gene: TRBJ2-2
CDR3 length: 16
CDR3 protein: ASSLTTGTLNRGWELF

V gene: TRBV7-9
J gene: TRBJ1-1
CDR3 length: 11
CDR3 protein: ASSSQGGTEAF

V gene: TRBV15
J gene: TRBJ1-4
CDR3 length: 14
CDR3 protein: ATSLIMDRVNEKLF

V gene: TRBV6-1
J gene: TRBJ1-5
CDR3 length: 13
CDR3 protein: ASSEVAGFDQPQH